This T cell receptor (beta chain) was profiled in a study of siplizumab effects on memory and regulatory T cells. Details on this clone: Antigen unknown.

V lost 10 bases, J lost 12 bases, and 15 bases stayed unmatched. This CDR3 region has 14 residues. Germline assignment: CDR1 ENHRY and CDR2 SYGVKD. Assayed TCR templates numbered 80,000 to 100,000 for each sample. Some clones are missing from TCRdb's copy, which holds only in-frame ones; the method was immunoSEQ multiplex PCR. The sample consists of approximately 110,000 clones, 92% of them appearing once. Study outcomes and limitations: Naive T cells, seemingly more diverse than memory cells, seemed major alloresponse contributors. To unstimulated subsets, only a minor fraction of alloreactive clones could be mapped. Roughly 75-96% of proliferating clones (CD4+ or CD8+) could not be assigned a naive or memory phenotype.

The receptor comes from a human donor in good health. Sequencing used Tregs sorted from blood. The rearrangement uses TRBV10-3 and TRBJ1-6, with 7 bases aligning to TRBD1. The CDR3 DNA is TGTGCCACCCTCGGGGACAGCTCGTTCGAACCCCTCCACTTT. It translates to CATLGDSSFEPLHF.